This entry describes one TCR beta chain. The CDR3 has 15 residues. Per germline, CDR1 ENHRY and CDR2 SYGVKD. The source of the sample is a study of T cells expressing NK-cell markers. TCRdb reprocessed the 5' RACE reads; each CDR3 protein has one entry and no DNA is given. The record lists about 430,000 distinct CDR3 sequences, of which the ten most abundant hold approximately 1.5%. The receptor comes from a woman aged 45-65 years in good health. Sequencing used blood T cells: a sorted CD56 or NKG2C T cell subset, CD4+ or CD8+ T cells, or bulk PBMC T cells (not recorded which). This rearrangement joins TRBV10-3 to TRBJ1-6; there is no DNA to check the TCRdb D call of TRBD1. This CDR3 reads CATGDGQGENSPLHF.